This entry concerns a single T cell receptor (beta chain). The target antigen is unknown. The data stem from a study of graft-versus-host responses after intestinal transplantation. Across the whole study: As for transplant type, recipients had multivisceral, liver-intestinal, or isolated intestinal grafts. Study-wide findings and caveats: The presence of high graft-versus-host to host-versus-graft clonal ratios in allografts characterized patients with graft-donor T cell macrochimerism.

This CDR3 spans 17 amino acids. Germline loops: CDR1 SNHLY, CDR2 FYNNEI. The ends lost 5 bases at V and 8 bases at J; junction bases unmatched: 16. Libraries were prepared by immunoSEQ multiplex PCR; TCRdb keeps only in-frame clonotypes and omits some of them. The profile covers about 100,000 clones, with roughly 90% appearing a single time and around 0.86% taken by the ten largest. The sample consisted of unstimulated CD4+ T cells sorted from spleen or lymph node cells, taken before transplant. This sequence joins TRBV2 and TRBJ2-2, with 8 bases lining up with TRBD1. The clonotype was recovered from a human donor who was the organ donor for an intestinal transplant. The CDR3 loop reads CASSPHRTGNGGGELFF. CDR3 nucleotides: TGTGCCAGCAGTCCCCATCGGACAGGGAACGGTGGGGGGGAGCTGTTTTTT.